This T cell receptor beta chain was profiled in a study of shared clonotypes between healthy human individuals. Study-wide context: Each donor's CD4 naive and CD4 memory cells filled three plates apiece, CD8 naive two, and CD8 memory one.

Study findings and constraints: The study drew on few donors, limiting represented genetic and exposure-history diversity.

Subsets obtained from CD4+ cells comprised CD45RA+ naive and CD45RA-negative memory cells. As originally analysed: Because ImmunoSEQ provided only junction sequences with no quality scores, the filtering differed. Measured with immunoSEQ multiplex PCR; TCRdb has only the in-frame clones, and not every one. V, J and clone size derive from that table, while D and trimming were established from the DNA sequence. The table lists hundreds of thousands of clones, roughly 70% of them singletons. Concerning this clone: Antigen specificity is unknown.

This CDR3 has 14 residues. Looked up from germline, CDR1 is GTSNPN and CDR2 is SVGIG (reference sequence). The germline V and J ends were trimmed by 0 bases and 11 bases, with 19 bases remaining between them. The TCR sequence derives from a woman in her 30s in good health. V usage is TRBV30 and J usage is TRBJ1-1; D remains unclear. Sequenced input: memory CD4+ T cells sorted from blood. Described subset: CD45RA-negative fraction. The DNA for the CDR3 is TGTGCCTGGAGTGTAACGCGTGGGGATCGGAAGGCTTTCTTT. Protein: CAWSVTRGDRKAFF.